The clone carrying this T cell receptor beta chain was counted ten times or more. Trimming left V 1 base short and J 0 bases short, with 18 bases between. Germline V gene data show CDR1 as SGHKS and CDR2 as YYEKEE (reference sequence). CDR3 length: 18 amino acids. TCRdb reprocessed the RT-PCR reads with MiXCR, giving one entry per CDR3 protein. The sample lists more than 600,000 distinct CDR3 sequences; 12% to 15% were seen once. Source material: memory CD4+ T cells from blood. The V gene is TRBV5-5, the J gene TRBJ2-3; D gene ambiguous. The source is a female donor in good health, serving as a healthy control. CDR3 amino acids: CASSLLSPRHTSTDTQYF. The CDR3 DNA is TGTGCCAGCAGCTTGCTTTCGCCGAGACATACAAGCACAGATACGCAGTATTTT. The variable domain in full, completed from reference TRBV5-5 and TRBJ2-3, reads DAGVTQSPTHLIKTRGQQVTLRCSPISGHKSVSWYQQVLGQGPQFIFQYYEKEERGRGNFPDRFSARQFPNYSSELNVNALLLGDSALYLCASSLLSPRHTSTDTQYFGPGTRLTVL.